This TCR beta chain is from a study of cytomegalovirus exposure and HLA in healthy donors (dated by TCRdb to 2016 to 2017). With respect to the entire study: According to a later analysis, one platform produced both the 110 or so validation repertoires and the roughly 650 repertoires of the first cohort. The study was designed to test whether signatures of past pathogen exposure could be identified by cataloging public T cell receptors. Along with the approximately 620-subject first cohort, a separate validation cohort of some 130 different subjects was used. High-throughput TCR immunosequencing, statistical association of individual TCRs with disease status, and machine learning were combined to predict cytomegalovirus infection status.

The donors belonged to the validation cohort of about 110 subjects, which was separate from the roughly 700-subject first cohort. Findings and caveats that apply to the study as a whole: Most TCR sequences were seen in very few donors, while some public TCRs were found in many individuals. The study listed approximately 160 TCR beta chains as associated with cytomegalovirus. The authors suggested that the approach could potentially be extended to other disease states and immunological phenotypes. In both the original and validation cohorts, the classifier was reported to diagnose cytomegalovirus status with high specificity and sensitivity. Of the cluster scores, approximately 95% were above 0 in a later analysis, which found that TCRs clustered in the first cohort also tended to co-occur in the 95 to 150 validation repertoires. Three of the identified cytomegalovirus-associated TCR beta chains were confirmed in vitro to be specific for cytomegalovirus antigens. The validation cohort had no HLA typing available for a later analysis, so co-occurrence within that cohort was assessed over all 130 or so repertoires.

The CDR3 contains 11 residues, cysteine and phenylalanine counted. Only CDR3 DNA is held: 33 bases, read in frame from base 1. The germline ends are 8 bases apart after V is trimmed by 3 bases and J by 9 bases. The germline V gene gives CDR1 as MGHDK and CDR2 as SYGVNS. Library preparation was by the immunoSEQ multiplex PCR assay. Per the authors' processing: A statistical classification framework was built for diagnosing cytomegalovirus status from the catalog of TCR beta chain sequences. In TCRdb, the immuneACCESS table is reduced to in-frame sequences with V and J assigned. These tables do not hold every clone; where another copy was compared, an unresolved V gene accounts for under half, and the others remain unexplained. Clone size and V and J calls were adopted from that table, with D and trimming inferred from the DNA. This sample comprises 200,000 to 250,000 clones, 87% of them detected only once. The ten biggest clones cover about 2% of the sample.

About this clone: Its antigen has not been determined. No per-base quality is available; no much larger clone lies one base away.

This clonotype originated in a woman between 18 and 30 years old in good health and CMV-seropositive. The chain was built from TRBV25-1 and TRBJ2-5; the D gene cannot be named for sure. Sequenced material: PBMCs. In nucleotide form, the sequence is TGTGCCAGCAGTGACCCTCGCGCCCAGTACTTC. Its translation reads: CASSDPRAQYF. The CDR3 plus the reference TRBV25-1 and TRBJ2-5 genes for the other parts give the full variable domain: EADIYQTPRYLVIGTGKKITLECSQTMGHDKMYWYQQDPGMELHLIHYSYGVNSTEKGDLSSESTVSRIRTEHFPLTLESARPSHTSQYLCASSDPRAQYFGPGTRLLVL.